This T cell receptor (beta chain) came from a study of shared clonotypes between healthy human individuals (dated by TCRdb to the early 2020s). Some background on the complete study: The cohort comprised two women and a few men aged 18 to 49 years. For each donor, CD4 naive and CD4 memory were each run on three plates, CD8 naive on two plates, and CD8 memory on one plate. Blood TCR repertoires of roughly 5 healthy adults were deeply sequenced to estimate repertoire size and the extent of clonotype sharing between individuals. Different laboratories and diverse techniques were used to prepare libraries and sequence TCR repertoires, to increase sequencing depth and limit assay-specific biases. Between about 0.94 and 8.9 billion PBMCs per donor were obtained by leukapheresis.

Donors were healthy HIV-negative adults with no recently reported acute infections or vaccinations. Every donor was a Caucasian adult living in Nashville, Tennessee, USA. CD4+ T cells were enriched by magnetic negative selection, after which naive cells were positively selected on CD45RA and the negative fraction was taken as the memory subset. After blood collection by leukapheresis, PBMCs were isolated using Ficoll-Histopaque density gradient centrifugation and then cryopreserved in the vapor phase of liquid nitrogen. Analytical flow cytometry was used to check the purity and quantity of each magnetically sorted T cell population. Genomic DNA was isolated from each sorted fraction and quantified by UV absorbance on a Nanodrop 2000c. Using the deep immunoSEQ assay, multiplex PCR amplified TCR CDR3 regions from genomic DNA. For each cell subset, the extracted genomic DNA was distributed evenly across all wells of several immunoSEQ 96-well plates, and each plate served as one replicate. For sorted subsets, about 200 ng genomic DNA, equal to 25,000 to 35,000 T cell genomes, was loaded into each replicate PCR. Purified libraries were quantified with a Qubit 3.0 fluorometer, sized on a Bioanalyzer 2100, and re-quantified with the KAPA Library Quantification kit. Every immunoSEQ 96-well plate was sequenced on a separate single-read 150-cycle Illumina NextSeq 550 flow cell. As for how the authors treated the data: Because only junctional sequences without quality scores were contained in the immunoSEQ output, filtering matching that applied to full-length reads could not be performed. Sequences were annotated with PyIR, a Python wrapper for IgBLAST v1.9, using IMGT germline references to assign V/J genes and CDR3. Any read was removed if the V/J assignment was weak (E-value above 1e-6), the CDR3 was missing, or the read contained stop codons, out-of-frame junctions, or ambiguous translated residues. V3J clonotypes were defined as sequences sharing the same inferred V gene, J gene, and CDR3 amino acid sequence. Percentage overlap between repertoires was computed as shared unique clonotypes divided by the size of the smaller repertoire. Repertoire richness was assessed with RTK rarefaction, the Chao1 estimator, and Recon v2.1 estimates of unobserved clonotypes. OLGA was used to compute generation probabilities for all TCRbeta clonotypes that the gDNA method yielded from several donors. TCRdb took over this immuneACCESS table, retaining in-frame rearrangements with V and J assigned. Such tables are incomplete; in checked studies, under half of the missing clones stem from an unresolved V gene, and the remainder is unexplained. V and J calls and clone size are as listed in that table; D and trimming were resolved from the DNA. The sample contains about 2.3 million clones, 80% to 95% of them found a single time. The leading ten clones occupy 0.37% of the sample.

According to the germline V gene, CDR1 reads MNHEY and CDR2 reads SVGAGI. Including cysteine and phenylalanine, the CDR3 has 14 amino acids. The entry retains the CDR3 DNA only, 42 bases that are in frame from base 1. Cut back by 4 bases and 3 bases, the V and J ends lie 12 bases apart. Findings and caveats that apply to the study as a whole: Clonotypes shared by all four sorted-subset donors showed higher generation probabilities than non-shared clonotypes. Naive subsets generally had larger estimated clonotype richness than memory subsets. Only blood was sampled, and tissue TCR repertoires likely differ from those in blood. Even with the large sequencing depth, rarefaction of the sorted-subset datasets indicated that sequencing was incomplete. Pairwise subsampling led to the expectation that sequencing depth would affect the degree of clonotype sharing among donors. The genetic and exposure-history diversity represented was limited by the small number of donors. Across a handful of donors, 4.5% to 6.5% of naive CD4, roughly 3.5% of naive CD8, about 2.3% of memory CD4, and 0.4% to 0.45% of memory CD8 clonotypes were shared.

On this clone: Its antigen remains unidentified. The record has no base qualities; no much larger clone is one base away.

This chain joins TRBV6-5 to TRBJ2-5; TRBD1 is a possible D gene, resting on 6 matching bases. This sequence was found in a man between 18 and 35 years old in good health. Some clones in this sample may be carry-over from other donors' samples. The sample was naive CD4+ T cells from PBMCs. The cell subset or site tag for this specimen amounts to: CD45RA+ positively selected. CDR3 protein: CASSLRTVEETQYF. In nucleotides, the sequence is TGTGCCAGCAGTTTACGGACAGTAGAAGAGACCCAGTACTTC.